This T cell receptor beta chain was obtained from a study of shared T cell receptors in the human thymus. Only in-frame clones appear in the TCRdb table, and some are missing; sequencing was by immunoSEQ multiplex PCR. Of hundreds of thousands of clones listed, about four fifths are singletons. The germline V gene encodes CDR1 LNHNV and CDR2 YYDKDF (reference sequence). V gave up 2 bases and J gave up 4 bases, with 12 bases separating them. This CDR3 has 15 residues. A further study also used this sample, focusing on human thymus T cells. That study adds: Donation was from healthy Finnish infants who were having corrective surgery that addressed congenital heart defects. Thymus specimens were resections from corrective heart surgery. Apparent bias marked the V and J gene usage of thymic and blood repertoires. Highly overlapping thymic repertoires among unrelated individuals were reported in related research.

The sequence was collected from a boy under two years old with a congenital heart defect. The V gene is TRBV15, the J gene TRBJ1-5; the D gene is possibly TRBD1 (6 bases). Sequencing was performed on thymocytes. The CDR3 coding sequence is TGTGCCACCAGCAGACGGAACCAGGGGAATCAGCCCCAGCATTTT. It encodes CATSRRNQGNQPQHF.